The entry below describes one T cell receptor beta chain. The length of the CDR3 is 18 residues. Germline CDR1 is SGHAT and CDR2 is FQNNGV. V shed 5 bases and J 9 bases; nucleotides not matched to a gene: 24. The entry originates in a study of shared clonotypes between healthy human individuals. Ten immunoSEQ deep assay plates were used to sequence unsorted PBMC DNA. Original processing methods: Junction-only immunoSEQ sequences carried no quality scores, so filtering differed. Clones were read by immunoSEQ multiplex PCR, and TCRdb kept only the in-frame ones, dropping some. Clone size and V and J calls were adopted from that table, with D and trimming inferred from the DNA. The sample comprises hundreds of thousands of clones, around 76% of which are singletons, and 12% rests with the top ten.

The sequencing sample was made of PBMCs. The V gene is TRBV11-2, the J gene TRBJ2-7, with 8 positions matching TRBD2. This clonotype originated in a middle-aged woman in good health. Some clones in this sample may be carry-over from other donors' samples. DNA of the CDR3: TGTGCCAGCAGCCCTCAGTGGGGGCGGGGGGACCGTTCGTTGGGGCAGTACTTC. Protein sequence: CASSPQWGRGDRSLGQYF. The full variable domain, rest sourced from reference TRBV11-2 and TRBJ2-7, is EAGVAQSPRYKIIEKRQSVAFWCNPISGHATLYWYQQILGQGPKLLIQFQNNGVVDDSQLPKDRFSAERLKGVDSTLKIQPAKLEDSAVYLCASSPQWGRGDRSLGQYFGPGTRLTVT.